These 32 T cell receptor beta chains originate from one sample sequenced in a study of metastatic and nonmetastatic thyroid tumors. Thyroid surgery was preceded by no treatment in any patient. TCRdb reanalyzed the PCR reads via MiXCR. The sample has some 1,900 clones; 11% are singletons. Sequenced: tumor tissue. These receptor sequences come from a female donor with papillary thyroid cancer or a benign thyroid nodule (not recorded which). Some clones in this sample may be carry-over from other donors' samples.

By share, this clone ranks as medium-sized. The CDR3 bases are TGTGCCACCAGCAGGGCCGGGACAGAAGCCTACGAGCAGTACTTC. Encoded protein: CATSRAGTEAYEQYF. The gene calls are TRBV15 and TRBJ2-7; TRBD1 matches at 7 bases. J lost 2 bases, V lost 3 bases, and 7 bases had no gene match. The CDR3 runs 15 residues. Germline CDR1 reads LNHNV; CDR2 reads YYDKDF (reference sequence).

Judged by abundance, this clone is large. This chain's CDR3 is CASSLTGGNEQFF. In DNA, the CDR3 is TGTGCCAGCAGCCTGACAGGGGGCAATGAGCAGTTCTTC. The V and J genes are TRBV28 and TRBJ2-1, with TRBD1 matching 9 bases. The CDR3 sequence is 13 residues long. The trim removed 6 bases at V and 6 bases at J, leaving 3 bases unmatched. Germline CDR1 MDHEN, CDR2 SYDVKM.

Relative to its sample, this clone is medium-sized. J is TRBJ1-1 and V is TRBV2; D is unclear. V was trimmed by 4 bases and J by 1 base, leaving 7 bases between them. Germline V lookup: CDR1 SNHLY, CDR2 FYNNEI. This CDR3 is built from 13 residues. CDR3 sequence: CASSGDGNTEAFF. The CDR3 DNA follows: TGTGCCAGCAGTGGAGATGGGAACACTGAAGCTTTCTTT.

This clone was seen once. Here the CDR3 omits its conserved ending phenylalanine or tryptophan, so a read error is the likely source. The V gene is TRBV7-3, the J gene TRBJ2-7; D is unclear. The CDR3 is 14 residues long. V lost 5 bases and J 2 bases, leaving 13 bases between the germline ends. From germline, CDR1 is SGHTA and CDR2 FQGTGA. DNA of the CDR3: TGTGCCAGCAGCCCACACCTTGGTCCCTACGAGCAGTACTTG. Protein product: CASSPHLGPYEQYL.

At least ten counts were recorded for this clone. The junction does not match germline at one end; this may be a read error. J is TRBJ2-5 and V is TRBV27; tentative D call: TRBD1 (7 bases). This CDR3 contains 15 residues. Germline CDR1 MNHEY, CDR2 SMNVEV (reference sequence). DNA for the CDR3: TGTGCCAGCAGTTTTGGGCAGGGGGGCCAAGAGACCCAGTGCTTC. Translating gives CASSFGQGGQETQCF.

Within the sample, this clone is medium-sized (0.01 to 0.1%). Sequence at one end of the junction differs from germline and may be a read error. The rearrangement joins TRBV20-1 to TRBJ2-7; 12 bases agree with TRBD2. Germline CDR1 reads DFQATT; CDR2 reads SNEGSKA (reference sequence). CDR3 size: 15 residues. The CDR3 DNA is TGCAGTGCAACCAGGACTAGCGGGAAATCCTCCGAGCAGTACTTC. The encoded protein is CSATRTSGKSSEQYF.

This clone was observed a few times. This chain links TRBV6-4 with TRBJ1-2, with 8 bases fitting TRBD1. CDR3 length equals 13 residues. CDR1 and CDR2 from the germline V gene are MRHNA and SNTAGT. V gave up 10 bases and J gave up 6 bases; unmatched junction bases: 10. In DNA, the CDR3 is TGTGCCACCGATGGACAGGGAGGGAATGGCTACACCTTC. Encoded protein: CATDGQGGNGYTF.

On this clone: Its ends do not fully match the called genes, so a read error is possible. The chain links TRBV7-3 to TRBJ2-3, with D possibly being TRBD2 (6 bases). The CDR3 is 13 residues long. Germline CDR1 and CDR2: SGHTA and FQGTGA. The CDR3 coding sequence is TGTGCCAGCAGCCAAGGAGGGTCGGATACACAGTATTTT. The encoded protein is CASSQGGSDTQYF.

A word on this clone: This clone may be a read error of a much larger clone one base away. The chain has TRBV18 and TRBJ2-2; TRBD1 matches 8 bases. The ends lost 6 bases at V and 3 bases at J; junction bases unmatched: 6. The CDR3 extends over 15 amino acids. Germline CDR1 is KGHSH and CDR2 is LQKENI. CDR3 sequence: CASSPGQGHTGELFF. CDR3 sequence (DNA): TGTGCCAGCTCTCCCGGACAGGGACACACCGGGGAGCTGTTTTTT.

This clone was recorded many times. CDR3 sequence: CASSSYSIVKSGTMNVGQFF. The CDR3 bases are TGTGCCAGCAGTTCCTACTCTATAGTTAAATCGGGGACAATGAATGTTGGGCAGTTCTTC. V usage is TRBV27 and J usage is TRBJ2-1, with a possible D match to TRBD1 (6 bases). The CDR3 contains 20 residues. With 4 bases removed from V and 12 bases from J, the gap between germline ends came to 37 bases. CDR1 and CDR2 (germline): MNHEY, SMNVEV (reference sequence).

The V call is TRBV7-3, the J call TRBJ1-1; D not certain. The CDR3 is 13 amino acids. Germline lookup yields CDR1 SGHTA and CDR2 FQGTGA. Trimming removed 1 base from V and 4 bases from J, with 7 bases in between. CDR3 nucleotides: TGTGCCAGCAGCTTAAATAAGTTCACTGAAGCTTTCTTT. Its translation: CASSLNKFTEAFF.

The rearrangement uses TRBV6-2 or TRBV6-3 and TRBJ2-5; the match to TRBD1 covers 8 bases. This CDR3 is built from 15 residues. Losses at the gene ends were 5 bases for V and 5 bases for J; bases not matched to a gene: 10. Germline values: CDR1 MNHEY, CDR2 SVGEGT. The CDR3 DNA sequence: TGTGCCAGCAGTCAAGGACAGGGCAGCGGGGAGACCCAGTACTTC. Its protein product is CASSQGQGSGETQYF.

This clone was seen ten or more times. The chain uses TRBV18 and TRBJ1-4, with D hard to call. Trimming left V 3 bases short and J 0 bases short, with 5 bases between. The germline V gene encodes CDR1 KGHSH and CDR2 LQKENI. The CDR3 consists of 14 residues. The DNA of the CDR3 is TGTGCCAGCTCACCTTTTGCAACTAATGAAAAACTGTTTTTT. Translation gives CASSPFATNEKLFF. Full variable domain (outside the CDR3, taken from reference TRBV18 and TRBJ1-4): NAGVMQNPRHLVRRRGQEARLRCSPMKGHSHVYWYRQLPEEGLKFMVYLQKENIIDESGMPKERFSAEFPKEGPSILRIQQVVRGDSAAYFCASSPFATNEKLFFGSGTQLSVL.

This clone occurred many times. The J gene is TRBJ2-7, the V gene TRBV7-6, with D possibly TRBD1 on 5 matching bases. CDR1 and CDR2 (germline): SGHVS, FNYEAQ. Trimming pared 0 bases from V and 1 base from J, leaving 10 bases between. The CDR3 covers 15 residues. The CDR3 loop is CASSLATDSSYEQYF. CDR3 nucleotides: TGTGCCAGCAGCTTAGCAACCGACAGTTCCTACGAGCAGTACTTC.

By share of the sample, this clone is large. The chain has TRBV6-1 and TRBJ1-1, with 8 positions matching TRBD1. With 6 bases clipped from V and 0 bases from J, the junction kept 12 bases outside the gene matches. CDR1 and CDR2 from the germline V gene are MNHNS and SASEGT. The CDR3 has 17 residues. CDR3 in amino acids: CASRAGQGLPMNTEAFF. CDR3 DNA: TGTGCCAGCAGGGCAGGACAGGGACTTCCCATGAACACTGAAGCTTTCTTT.

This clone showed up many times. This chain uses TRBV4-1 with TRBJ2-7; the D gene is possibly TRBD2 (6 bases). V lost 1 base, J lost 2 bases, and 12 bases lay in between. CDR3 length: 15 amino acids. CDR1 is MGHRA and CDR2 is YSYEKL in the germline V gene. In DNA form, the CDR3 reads TGCGCCAGCAGCCAAGCCGATGCGGGACCCTACGAGCAGTACTTC. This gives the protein CASSQADAGPYEQYF.

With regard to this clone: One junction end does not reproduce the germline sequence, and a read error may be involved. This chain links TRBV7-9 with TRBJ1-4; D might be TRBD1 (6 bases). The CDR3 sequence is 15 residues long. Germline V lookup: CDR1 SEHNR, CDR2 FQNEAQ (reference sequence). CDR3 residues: CVSSFTGAGSGKLFF. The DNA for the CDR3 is TGTGTCAGCAGCTTCACGGGGGCTGGAAGTGGAAAACTGTTTTTT.

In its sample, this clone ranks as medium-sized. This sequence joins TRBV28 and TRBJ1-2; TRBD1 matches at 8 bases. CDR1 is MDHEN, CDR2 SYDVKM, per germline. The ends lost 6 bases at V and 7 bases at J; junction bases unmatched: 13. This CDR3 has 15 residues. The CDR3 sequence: CASRPGQVGPGGYTF. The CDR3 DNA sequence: TGTGCCAGCAGGCCGGGACAGGTCGGTCCGGGTGGCTACACCTTC.

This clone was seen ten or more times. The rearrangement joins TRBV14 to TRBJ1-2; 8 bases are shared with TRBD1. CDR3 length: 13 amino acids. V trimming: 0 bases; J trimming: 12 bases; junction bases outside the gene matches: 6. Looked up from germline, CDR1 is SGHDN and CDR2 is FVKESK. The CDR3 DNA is TGTGCCAGCAGCCAAGAGTGGGACAGGATAAACACCTTC. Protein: CASSQEWDRINTF.

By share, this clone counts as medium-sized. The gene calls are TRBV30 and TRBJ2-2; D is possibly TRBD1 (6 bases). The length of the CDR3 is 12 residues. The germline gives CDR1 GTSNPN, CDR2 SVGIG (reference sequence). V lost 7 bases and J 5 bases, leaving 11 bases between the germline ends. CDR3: CALDSSTGELFF. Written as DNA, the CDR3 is TGTGCCTTGGACAGTTCGACCGGGGAGCTGTTTTTT.

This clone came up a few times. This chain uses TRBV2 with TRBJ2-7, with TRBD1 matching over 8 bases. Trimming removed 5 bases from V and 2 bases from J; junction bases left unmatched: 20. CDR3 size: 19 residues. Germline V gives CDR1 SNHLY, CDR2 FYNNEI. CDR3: CASSQGQGSSLDKTYEQYF. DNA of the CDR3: TGTGCCAGCAGTCAAGGACAGGGCAGCTCCTTAGACAAAACCTACGAGCAGTACTTC. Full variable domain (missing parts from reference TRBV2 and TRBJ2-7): EPEVTQTPSHQVTQMGQEVILRCVPISNHLYFYWYRQILGQKVEFLVSFYNNEISEKSEIFDDQFSVERPDGSNFTLKIRSTKLEDSAMYFCASSQGQGSSLDKTYEQYFGPGTRLTVT.

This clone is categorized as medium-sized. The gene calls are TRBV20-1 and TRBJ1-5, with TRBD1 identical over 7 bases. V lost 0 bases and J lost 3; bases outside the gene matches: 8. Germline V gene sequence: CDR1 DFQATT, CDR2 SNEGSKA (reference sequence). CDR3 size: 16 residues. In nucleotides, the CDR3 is TGCAGTGCTAGAGAGTATAAGACAGGGCCCAATCAGCCCCAGCATTTT. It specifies CSAREYKTGPNQPQHF.

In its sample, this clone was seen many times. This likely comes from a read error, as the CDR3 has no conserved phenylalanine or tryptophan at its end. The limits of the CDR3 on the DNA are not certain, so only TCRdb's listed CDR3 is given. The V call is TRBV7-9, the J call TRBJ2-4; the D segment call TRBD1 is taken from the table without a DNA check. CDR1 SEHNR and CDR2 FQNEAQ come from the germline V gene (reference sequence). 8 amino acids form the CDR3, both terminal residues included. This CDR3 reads CASSPGTG.

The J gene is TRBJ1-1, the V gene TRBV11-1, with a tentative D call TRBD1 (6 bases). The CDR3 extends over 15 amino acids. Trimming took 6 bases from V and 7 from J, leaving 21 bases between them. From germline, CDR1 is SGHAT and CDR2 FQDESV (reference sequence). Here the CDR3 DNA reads TGTGCCAGCAGATCTACACACGTCGGACAGTATGAAGCTTTCTTT. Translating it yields CASRSTHVGQYEAFF.

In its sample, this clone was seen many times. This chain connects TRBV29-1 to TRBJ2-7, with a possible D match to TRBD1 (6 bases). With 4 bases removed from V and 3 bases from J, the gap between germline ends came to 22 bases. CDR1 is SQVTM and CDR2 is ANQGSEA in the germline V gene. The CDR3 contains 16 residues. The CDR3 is CSVAGYRDKSFYEQYF. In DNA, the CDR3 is TGCAGCGTTGCTGGATACCGGGACAAATCCTTCTACGAGCAGTACTTC.

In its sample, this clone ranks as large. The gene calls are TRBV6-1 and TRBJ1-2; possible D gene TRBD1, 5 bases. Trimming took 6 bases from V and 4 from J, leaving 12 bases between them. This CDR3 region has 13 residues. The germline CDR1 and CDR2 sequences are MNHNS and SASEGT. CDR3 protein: CASSYSRGYGYTF. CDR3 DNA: TGTGCCAGCAGCTACAGTAGGGGCTATGGCTACACCTTC.

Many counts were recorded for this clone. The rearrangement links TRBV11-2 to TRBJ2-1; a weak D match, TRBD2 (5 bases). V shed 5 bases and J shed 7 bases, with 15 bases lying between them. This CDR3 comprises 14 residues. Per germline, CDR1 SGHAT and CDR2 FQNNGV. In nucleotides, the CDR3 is TGTGCCAGCAGCCCCTCTAGCACCGCGAATGAGCAGTTCTTC. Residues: CASSPSSTANEQFF. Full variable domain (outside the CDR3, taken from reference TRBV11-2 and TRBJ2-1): EAGVAQSPRYKIIEKRQSVAFWCNPISGHATLYWYQQILGQGPKLLIQFQNNGVVDDSQLPKDRFSAERLKGVDSTLKIQPAKLEDSAVYLCASSPSSTANEQFFGPGTRLTVL.

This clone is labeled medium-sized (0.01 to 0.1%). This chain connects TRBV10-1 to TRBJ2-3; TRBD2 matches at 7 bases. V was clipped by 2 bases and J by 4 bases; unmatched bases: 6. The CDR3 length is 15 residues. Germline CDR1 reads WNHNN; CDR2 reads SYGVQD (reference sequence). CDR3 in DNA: TGCGCCAGCAGTGAGAGGGCGGGAGCGCCAGATACGCAGTATTTT. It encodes CASSERAGAPDTQYF.

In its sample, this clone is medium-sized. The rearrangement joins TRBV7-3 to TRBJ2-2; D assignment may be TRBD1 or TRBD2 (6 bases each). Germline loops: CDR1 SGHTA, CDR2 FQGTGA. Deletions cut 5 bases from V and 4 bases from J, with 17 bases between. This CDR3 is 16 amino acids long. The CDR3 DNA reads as TGTGCCAGCAGCCATTTAGGGGGGACGAGCACCGGGGAGCTGTTTTTT. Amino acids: CASSHLGGTSTGELFF.

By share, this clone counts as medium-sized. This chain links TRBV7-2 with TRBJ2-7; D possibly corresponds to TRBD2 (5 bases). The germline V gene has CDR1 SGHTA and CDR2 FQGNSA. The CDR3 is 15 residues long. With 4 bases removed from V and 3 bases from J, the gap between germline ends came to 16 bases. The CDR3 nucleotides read TGTGCCAGCAGCTCCCCCCCCGGCGGAGGCTACGAGCAGTACTTC. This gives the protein CASSSPPGGGYEQYF.

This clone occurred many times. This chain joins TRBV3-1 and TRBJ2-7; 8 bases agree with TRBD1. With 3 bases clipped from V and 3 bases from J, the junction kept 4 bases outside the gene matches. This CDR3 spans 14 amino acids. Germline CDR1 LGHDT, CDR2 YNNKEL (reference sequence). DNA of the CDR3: TGTGCCAGCAGCCAGGACAGGGCTCGCTACGAGCAGTACTTC. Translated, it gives CASSQDRARYEQYF.

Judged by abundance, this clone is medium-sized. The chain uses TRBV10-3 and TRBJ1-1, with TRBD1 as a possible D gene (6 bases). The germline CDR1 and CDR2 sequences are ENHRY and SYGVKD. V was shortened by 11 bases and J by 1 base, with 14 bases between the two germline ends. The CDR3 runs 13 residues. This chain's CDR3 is CASRGHTNTEAFF. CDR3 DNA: TGTGCCTCCCGGGGGCATACGAACACTGAAGCTTTCTTT.